These 21 T cell receptor beta chains were sequenced from one sample in a study of OX40 agonist ivuxolimab in advanced cancers. Method: immunoSEQ multiplex PCR; TCRdb's copy keeps in-frame clones and lacks some. Of under 35,000 clones listed, 80% to 90% are singletons. The sample in question was CD4+ or CD8+ T cells sorted from blood, obtained in a trial of the OX40 agonist ivuxolimab. These receptors all come from an adult with an advanced solid tumor such as melanoma, head and neck, liver or kidney cancer.

This sequence joins TRBV29-1 and TRBJ2-7; 9 nucleotides line up with TRBD1. Germline assignment: CDR1 SQVTM and CDR2 ANQGSEA. V lost 6 bases, J lost 0 bases, and 3 bases stayed unmatched. This CDR3 has 13 amino acids. The CDR3: CSVRTGVSYEQYF. DNA for the CDR3: TGCAGCGTAAGGACAGGGGTCTCCTACGAGCAGTACTTC.

The chain is built from TRBV5-1 and TRBJ2-2; 10 bases match TRBD2. There are 16 residues in the CDR3. V lost 4 bases to trimming and J lost 3 bases; unmatched junction nucleotides: 6. CDR1 and CDR2 from the germline V gene are SGHRS and YFSETQ. CDR3 region: CASSVTAGGDTGELFF. The CDR3 DNA reads as TGCGCCAGCAGCGTAACAGCGGGAGGGGACACCGGGGAGCTGTTTTTT.

The V gene is TRBV27, the J gene TRBJ2-7, with 16 positions matching TRBD2. Germline CDR1 reads MNHEY; CDR2 reads SMNVEV (reference sequence). This CDR3 region has 17 residues. The trim removed 6 bases at V and 4 bases at J, leaving 9 bases unmatched. The CDR3 here is CASRGTSGRGGYYEQYF. The CDR3 DNA reads as TGTGCCAGCAGAGGGACTAGCGGGAGGGGGGGGTATTACGAGCAGTACTTC.

The chain joins TRBV19 to TRBJ1-1; D is possibly TRBD1 (5 bases). Germline V gene sequence: CDR1 LNHDA, CDR2 SQIVND (reference sequence). There are 13 residues in the CDR3. V shed 3 bases and J shed 1 base, with 6 bases lying between them. CDR3 DNA sequence: TGTGCCAGTAGTATTGGGGGGAACACTGAAGCTTTCTTT. Protein: CASSIGGNTEAFF.

CDR3 sequence: CASSSQGLTNEKLFF. The CDR3 DNA follows: TGTGCCAGTAGTTCACAGGGCCTAACTAATGAAAAACTGTTTTTT. The rearrangement joins TRBV19 to TRBJ1-4, with a possible D match to TRBD1 (6 bases). CDR3 length: 15 amino acids. CDR1 and CDR2 from the germline V gene are LNHDA and SQIVND (reference sequence). V lost 5 bases, J lost 1 base, and 11 bases lay in between.

V gene TRBV10-3 combines with J gene TRBJ2-2; the match to TRBD1 covers 7 bases. The J segment lost 0 bases and the V segment lost 10 bases, leaving 2 bases of the junction unmatched. Germline V CDR1 and CDR2: ENHRY, SYGVKD. The CDR3 contains 13 residues. The CDR3 DNA follows: TGTGCCACAGGGGGAACGAACACCGGGGAGCTGTTTTTT. Protein: CATGGTNTGELFF.

V usage is TRBV4-1 and J usage is TRBJ2-1; 8 positions agree with TRBD2. Germline V lookup: CDR1 MGHRA, CDR2 YSYEKL. V shed 0 bases, J shed 4 bases, and the junction held 8 bases outside the gene matches. This CDR3 spans 17 amino acids. CDR3: CASSQESSGLGYNEQFF. The CDR3 DNA reads as TGCGCCAGCAGCCAAGAATCTTCGGGACTAGGGTACAATGAGCAGTTCTTC.

This chain uses TRBV5-6 with TRBJ2-7; maybe TRBD2 (6 bases). In germline, CDR1 is SGHDT, CDR2 YYEEEE. The V and J ends lost 0 bases and 3 bases respectively, with 10 bases between them. The CDR3 has 14 residues. The CDR3 spells CASSLGGDFYEQYF. The DNA of the CDR3 is TGTGCCAGCAGCTTGGGTGGGGACTTCTACGAGCAGTACTTC.

This rearrangement joins TRBV5-6 to TRBJ2-7, with D maybe TRBD2 (5 bases). This CDR3 is 11 amino acids long. Trimming shortened V by 7 bases and J by 3 bases, and 8 bases separated the two germline ends. The germline gives CDR1 SGHDT, CDR2 YYEEEE. CDR3: CASGRGYEQYF. The CDR3 DNA reads as TGTGCCAGCGGCCGGGGCTACGAGCAGTACTTC.

The gene calls are TRBV7-9 and TRBJ1-3; possible D gene TRBD1, 5 bases. The germline V gene has CDR1 SEHNR and CDR2 FQNEAQ (reference sequence). The V gene lost 5 bases and the J gene lost 4 bases, with 12 bases spanning the gap. The CDR3 sequence is 14 residues long. This CDR3 is CASSPLGTGNTIYF. The CDR3 DNA follows: TGTGCCAGCAGCCCCCTCGGGACCGGAAACACCATATATTTT.

The chain couples TRBV6-6 to TRBJ2-2, with 7 bases that match TRBD1. Germline V gene data show CDR1 as MNHNY and CDR2 as SVGAGI (reference sequence). CDR3 length: 15 amino acids. V shed 4 bases, J shed 3 bases, and the junction held 5 bases outside the gene matches. CDR3 coding DNA: TGTGCCAGCAGTTCACAGGGGTCCTACACCGGGGAGCTGTTTTTT. It specifies CASSSQGSYTGELFF.

The chain has TRBV4-2 and TRBJ2-7, with D hard to call. V was shortened by 0 bases and J by 7 bases, with 10 bases between the two germline ends. This CDR3 region has 13 residues. Germline lookup yields CDR1 LGHNA and CDR2 YNFKEQ. CDR3 DNA sequence: TGTGCCAGCAGCCAAGATCTAACGTATGAGCAGTACTTC. Protein product: CASSQDLTYEQYF.

V gene TRBV6-6 combines with J gene TRBJ1-5, with D uncertain. The CDR3 consists of 11 residues. V lost 7 bases and J 3 bases, leaving 4 bases between the germline ends. The germline gives CDR1 MNHNY, CDR2 SVGAGI (reference sequence). CDR3 in DNA: TGTGCCAGCAACCACAATCAGCCCCAGCATTTT. Protein sequence: CASNHNQPQHF.

This chain connects TRBV19 to TRBJ1-3; D gene unclear. Germline V gives CDR1 LNHDA, CDR2 SQIVND (reference sequence). Trimming left V 5 bases short and J 0 bases short, with 8 bases between. The CDR3 is 14 amino acids. CDR3: CASSGPVSGNTIYF. The CDR3 coding sequence is TGTGCCAGTAGTGGTCCCGTCTCTGGAAACACCATATATTTT.

This clone was counted once. V and J are TRBV5-1 and TRBJ2-1; 7 bases align to TRBD2. Germline values: CDR1 SGHRS, CDR2 YFSETQ. The CDR3 has 15 residues. V shed 8 bases, J shed 5 bases, and the junction held 13 bases outside the gene matches. Here the CDR3 reads CASTNGLAADNEQFF. CDR3 coding DNA: TGCGCCAGTACGAATGGGCTAGCGGCAGACAATGAGCAGTTCTTC. The variable domain in full, with the rest retrieved from reference TRBV5-1 and TRBJ2-1, is KAGVTQTPRYLIKTRGQQVTLSCSPISGHRSVSWYQQTPGQGLQFLFEYFSETQRNKGNFPGRFSGRQFSNSRSEMNVSTLELGDSALYLCASTNGLAADNEQFFGPGTRLTVL.

This chain links TRBV6-1 with TRBJ2-7; D is uncertain. CDR1 is MNHNS, CDR2 SASEGT, per germline. Between the trimmed V and J ends, which lost 3 bases and 6 bases, there was a span of 15 bases. The CDR3 extends over 14 amino acids. The CDR3 nucleotides read TGTGCCAGCAGTGATTCGAAGGGATTCTCCGAGCAGTACTTC. Its protein is CASSDSKGFSEQYF.

The V and J genes are TRBV19 and TRBJ2-6; no definite D call. Germline V gives CDR1 LNHDA, CDR2 SQIVND (reference sequence). The CDR3 extends over 15 amino acids. Between the trimmed V and J ends, which lost 5 bases and 0 bases, there was a span of 8 bases. The CDR3 nucleotides read TGTGCCAGTAGTGACGGAAGCTCTGGGGCCAACGTCCTGACTTTC. This translates into CASSDGSSGANVLTF.

The gene calls are TRBV10-3 and TRBJ2-7; 7 bases agree with TRBD2. The germline gives CDR1 ENHRY, CDR2 SYGVKD. The CDR3 sequence is 17 residues long. The trim removed 4 bases at V and 1 base at J, leaving 13 bases unmatched. CDR3 region: CAISGESGTSSSYEQYF. The CDR3 DNA follows: TGTGCCATCAGTGGGGAGAGCGGGACGTCTAGTTCCTACGAGCAGTACTTC.

The genes are TRBV7-6 and TRBJ1-5; TRBD1 matches at 9 bases. Germline CDR1 reads SGHVS; CDR2 reads FNYEAQ. The V and J ends lost 4 bases and 5 bases, in that order; junction bases with no gene match: 9. CDR3 size: 16 residues. The CDR3 coding sequence is TGTGCCAGCAGCTCCCTGGACAGGGGAAGAGATCAGCCCCAGCATTTT. Translated, it gives CASSSLDRGRDQPQHF.

As to this clone: Germline and junction disagree at one end, which may indicate a read error. The chain joins TRBV7-7 to TRBJ2-3, with TRBD2 identical over 12 bases. CDR1 and CDR2 (germline): SSHAT, FNYEAQ (reference sequence). The CDR3 is 16 residues long. The CDR3 nucleotides read TGTGCTAGCAGCCTGGGACTAGCGGGTGCCGCAGATACGCAGTATTTT. Translated: CASSLGLAGAADTQYF.

V gene TRBV19 combines with J gene TRBJ1-5; D is unresolved. The germline V gene has CDR1 LNHDA and CDR2 SQIVND (reference sequence). V shed 3 bases and J shed 3 bases, with 6 bases lying between them. The CDR3 has 13 residues. The CDR3 nucleotides read TGTGCCAGTAGTATTTGGTCCAATCAGCCCCAGCATTTT. Protein: CASSIWSNQPQHF.